The subject of this entry is one T cell receptor beta chain. J gave up 3 bases and V 7 bases, and 5 bases lay outside the gene matches. This CDR3 is 12 amino acids long. CDR1 is SQVTM, CDR2 ANQGSEA, per germline. This sample stems from a study of blood T cell repertoires in COVID-19. In the original workflow: Researchers report that nucleated cell counts were estimated from reference gene primer amplification. Here immunoSEQ multiplex PCR was the method, and the copy in TCRdb shows in-frame clones only, minus some. The V and J calls and clone size were taken over from that table, and D and trimming were inferred from the DNA. The table includes more than 300,000 clones, roughly four fifths detected once. Adults between roughly 18 and 89 years of age took part from 24 US areas. Cohorts were determined from participant-reported clinical history. Cohort 3 donors counted as recovered after two negative PCRs, clearance, or resolved symptoms.

Sequencing used PBMCs or T cells enriched from blood (not recorded which). This clonotype originated in a woman aged 50 to 60 who had recovered from COVID-19. The chain joins TRBV29-1 to TRBJ1-1, with 7 bases fitting TRBD1. The CDR3 reads CSGGTDYTEAFF. The CDR3 bases are TGCAGCGGGGGGACAGATTACACTGAAGCTTTCTTT.